A selection of T cell receptor beta chains follows, all from one sample in a study of blood T cell repertoires in COVID-19. The method was immunoSEQ multiplex PCR; TCRdb's version includes in-frame clones alone and lacks a portion of them. The sample includes 400,000 to 450,000 clones, 89% of them seen just once. Sequences were obtained from peripheral blood. The receptor source for this set is a woman in her thirties or forties with COVID-19, enrolled during active disease. CDR3s include the opening cysteine and the closing phenylalanine or tryptophan. A D gene is named only where the DNA matches it firmly. The size field is filled for only some rows; it gives once, few, many or a size class.

abundance	j_gene	len	v_gene	d_gene	CDR3aa	CDR3nt
NA	TRBJ1-1	14	TRBV28	NA	CASSLQGWNTEAFF	TGTGCCAGCAGTCTACAGGGTTGGAACACTGAAGCTTTCTTT
NA	TRBJ2-2	13	TRBV25-1	NA	CASGGLHSGELFF	TGTGCCAGCGGAGGACTACATTCCGGGGAGCTGTTTTTT
NA	TRBJ1-4	13	TRBV7-2	NA	CASSFQGREKLFF	TGTGCCAGCAGCTTCCAGGGAAGAGAAAAACTGTTTTTT
NA	TRBJ1-5	20	TRBV6-2/TRBV6-3	TRBD1	CASSLVFWTGDGRNHQPQHF	TGTGCCAGCAGTTTGGTATTCTGGACAGGGGACGGAAGAAATCATCAGCCCCAGCATTTT
NA	TRBJ1-2	18	TRBV9	TRBD1	CASSVLSGTGDPNYGYTF	TGTGCCAGCAGCGTGTTAAGTGGGACAGGGGATCCCAACTATGGCTACACCTTC
NA	TRBJ1-4	12	TRBV29-1	TRBD1	CSAQGAPEKLFF	TGCAGCGCACAGGGGGCTCCTGAAAAACTGTTTTTT
NA	TRBJ2-7	12	TRBV5-5	NA	CASFLRGGEQYF	TGTGCCAGCTTCCTTCGTGGAGGCGAGCAGTACTTC
NA	TRBJ1-2	16	TRBV13	NA	CASSLRPQSSFYGYTF	TGTGCCAGCAGCCTCCGTCCACAGTCCTCTTTCTATGGCTACACCTTC
NA	TRBJ2-1	15	TRBV4-2	TRBD1	CASSQAGTGPDEQFF	TGTGCCAGCAGCCAAGCAGGGACAGGGCCGGATGAGCAGTTCTTC
few	TRBJ1-5	14	TRBV28	TRBD1	CASVGTGRNQPQHF	TGTGCCAGCGTCGGGACAGGGAGAAATCAGCCCCAGCATTTT
NA	TRBJ1-3	13	TRBV7-3	TRBD1	CASGRGTGNTIYF	TGTGCCAGCGGCAGGGGGACTGGAAACACCATATATTTT
NA	TRBJ1-1	14	TRBV7-9	NA	CASSRTDENTEAFF	TGTGCCAGCAGCCGGACAGATGAGAACACTGAAGCTTTCTTT
NA	TRBJ1-2	15	TRBV7-9	NA	CASSSGRGIEYGYTF	TGTGCCAGCAGCTCGGGACGGGGGATCGAGTATGGCTACACCTTC
NA	TRBJ2-2	19	TRBV18	TRBD2	CASSPAFAGGPGGTGELFF	TGTGCCAGCTCACCCGCGTTCGCGGGGGGGCCTGGTGGCACCGGGGAGCTGTTTTTT
NA	TRBJ2-1	16	TRBV7-3	TRBD2	CASSLALAGGYNEQFF	TGTGCCAGCAGCTTAGCCCTGGCGGGAGGGTACAATGAGCAGTTCTTC
NA	TRBJ2-1	16	TRBV19	NA	CATNRRGTGTRDEQFF	TGTGCCACCAACCGTCGGGGAACCGGGACTCGAGATGAGCAGTTCTTC
NA	TRBJ2-1	15	TRBV6-4	NA	CASSATSDSYNEQFF	TGTGCCAGCAGTGCTACTTCCGACTCCTACAATGAGCAGTTCTTC
NA	TRBJ2-5	11	TRBV7-9	NA	CASSPSETQYF	TGTGCCAGCAGCCCCAGTGAGACCCAGTACTTC
NA	TRBJ1-3	13	TRBV19	TRBD1	CASRQGAGNTIYF	TGTGCCAGTAGACAGGGGGCTGGAAACACCATATATTTT
NA	TRBJ1-2	16	TRBV4-3	NA	CASSQSGGGGLHGYTF	TGCGCCAGCAGCCAGTCGGGGGGAGGGGGTCTCCATGGCTACACCTTC
NA	TRBJ2-1	12	TRBV19	NA	CASSISVNEQFF	TGTGCCAGTAGTATTTCCGTAAATGAGCAGTTCTTC
NA	TRBJ1-4	12	TRBV30	NA	CAWSGRAEKLFF	TGTGCCTGGTCAGGCAGGGCCGAAAAACTGTTTTTT
NA	TRBJ2-7	12	TRBV5-5	NA	CASSSESYEQYF	TGTGCCAGCAGTTCCGAGTCTTACGAGCAGTACTTC
NA	TRBJ2-7	11	TRBV27	NA	CASSQNYEQYF	TGTGCCAGCAGTCAAAACTACGAGCAGTACTTC
NA	TRBJ2-3	16	TRBV9	TRBD2	CASSVEGSGRADTQYF	TGTGCCAGCAGCGTAGAGGGTTCAGGGAGGGCAGATACGCAGTATTTT
few	TRBJ1-2	12	TRBV28	NA	CASSLRNYGYTF	TGTGCCAGCAGTTTACGGAACTATGGCTACACCTTC
NA	TRBJ1-1	13	TRBV27	NA	CASSPSGYSHFFF	TGTGCCAGCAGTCCCTCCGGGTACTCTCATTTTTTCTTT
NA	TRBJ1-1	11	TRBV28	NA	CASSDHSEAFF	TGTGCCAGCAGCGATCATAGTGAAGCTTTCTTT
few	TRBJ1-6	14	TRBV7-2	TRBD1	CASSRPGQGTPLHF	TGTGCCAGCAGTCGACCGGGACAGGGAACACCCCTCCACTTT
NA	TRBJ2-7	12	TRBV30	NA	CAWSPDTYEQYF	TGTGCCTGGAGTCCCGACACCTACGAGCAGTACTTC
once	TRBJ1-1	15	TRBV28	NA	CASSFRGIDRNGAFF	TGTGCCAGCAGTTTTCGGGGGATTGACAGAAATGGAGCTTTCTTT
NA	TRBJ1-1	16	TRBV5-6	TRBD1	CASSLGGGGGDSEAFF	TGTGCCAGCAGCTTGGGAGGCGGCGGGGGGGACAGTGAAGCTTTCTTT
NA	TRBJ1-1	14	TRBV29-1	NA	CSGGLGGRTTEAFF	TGCAGCGGGGGACTGGGGGGGAGGACCACTGAAGCTTTCTTT
NA	TRBJ1-5	15	TRBV27	NA	CASSFTGDSNQPQHF	TGTGCCAGCAGTTTTACGGGGGATAGCAATCAGCCCCAGCATTTT
NA	TRBJ1-5	17	TRBV19	TRBD1	CASTGQAKVLGNQPQHF	TGTGCCAGTACGGGACAGGCTAAAGTACTGGGCAATCAGCCCCAGCATTTT
NA	TRBJ2-7	14	TRBV7-9	TRBD1	CASSLETGGDEQYF	TGTGCCAGCAGCTTAGAGACAGGGGGGGACGAGCAGTACTTC
NA	TRBJ2-7	14	TRBV6-2/TRBV6-3	TRBD2	CASRPVAGGYEQYF	TGTGCCAGCAGGCCTGTAGCGGGGGGCTACGAGCAGTACTTC
NA	TRBJ1-2	14	TRBV7-9	NA	CASSPPPPTGGYTF	TGTGCCAGCAGCCCACCACCCCCCACGGGGGGCTACACCTTC
NA	TRBJ2-2	18	TRBV4-3	TRBD2	CASSQEALAVLNTGELFF	TGCGCCAGCAGCCAAGAGGCACTAGCGGTACTGAACACCGGGGAGCTGTTTTTT
few	TRBJ1-1	14	TRBV18	NA	CASSQLAQNTEAFF	TGTGCCAGCTCACAACTAGCACAGAACACTGAAGCTTTCTTT
NA	TRBJ2-4	14	TRBV14	NA	CASSQAGGKNIQYF	TGTGCCAGCAGCCAAGCTGGGGGGAAAAACATTCAGTACTTC
once	TRBJ2-3	12	TRBV27	NA	CASRTSADTQYF	TGTGCCAGCAGAACGTCAGCAGATACGCAGTATTTT
NA	TRBJ2-7	16	TRBV27	NA	CASSFKGRVSSYEQYF	TGTGCCAGCTCCTTTAAGGGCAGGGTCTCCTCCTACGAGCAGTACTTC
NA	TRBJ2-1	16	TRBV18	TRBD2	CASSPSSGSLNNEQFF	TGTGCCAGCTCACCGTCTAGCGGGAGCCTAAACAATGAGCAGTTCTTC